This T cell receptor beta chain emerged from a study of CD8+CD57+ T cells in acquired aplastic anemia. In the study overall: Sorted cells (CD4+ and CD8+) yielded DNA amounts that averaged approximately 3.2 ug.

The template used for profiling TCR beta VDJ and CDR3 was genomic DNA. Each CDR3 protein gets one entry after TCRdb re-called the reads with MiXCR. The sample lists approximately 190,000 distinct CDR3 sequences; roughly half were seen once. This clonotype occurred once. A junction end diverges from the germline sequence, so it may reflect a read error. Patients selected for sequencing had displayed CD8+CD57+ cell expansion by flow cytometry. Each patient had severe acquired aplastic anemia. Germline V gives CDR1 SQVTM, CDR2 ANQGSEA. CDR3 length equals 12 residues. The material sequenced was sorted CD4+, CD8+, or CD8+CD57+ T cells (not recorded which) from PBMCs. The TCR was taken from a human donor with aplastic anemia. V is TRBV29-1 and J is TRBJ2-1; D is ambiguous. The CDR3 DNA reads TGCAGCGTTGCCGGTGGGATCAATCAGCAGTTCTTC. This encodes CSVAGGINQQFF.